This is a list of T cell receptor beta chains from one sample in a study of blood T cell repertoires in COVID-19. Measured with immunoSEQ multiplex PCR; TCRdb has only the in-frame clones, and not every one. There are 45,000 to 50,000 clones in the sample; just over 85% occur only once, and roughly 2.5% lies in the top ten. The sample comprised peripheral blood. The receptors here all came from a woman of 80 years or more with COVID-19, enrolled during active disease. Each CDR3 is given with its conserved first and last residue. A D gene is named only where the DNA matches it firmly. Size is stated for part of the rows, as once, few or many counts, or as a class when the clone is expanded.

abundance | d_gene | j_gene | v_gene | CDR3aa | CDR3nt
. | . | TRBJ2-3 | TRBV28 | CAARPGAYTDTQYF | TGTGCCGCCCGACCGGGAGCCTACACAGATACGCAGTATTTT
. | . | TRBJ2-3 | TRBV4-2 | CASSQDQGIDSTDTQYF | TGTGCCAGCAGCCAAGATCAGGGGATAGATAGCACAGATACGCAGTATTTT
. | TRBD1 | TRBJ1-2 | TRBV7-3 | CASSFQGGFGYTF | TGTGCCAGCAGCTTCCAGGGGGGTTTTGGCTACACCTTC
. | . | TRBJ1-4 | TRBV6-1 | CASSEFVWRPEKLFF | TGTGCCAGCAGTGAATTCGTTTGGCGGCCTGAAAAACTGTTTTTT
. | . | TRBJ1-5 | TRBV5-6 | CASSHRGSQGHQPQHF | TGTGCCAGCAGCCACCGCGGATCACAGGGTCATCAGCCCCAGCATTTT
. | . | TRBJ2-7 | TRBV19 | CASSIVGSLREQYF | TGTGCCAGTAGTATAGTCGGGAGCCTGAGAGAGCAGTACTTC
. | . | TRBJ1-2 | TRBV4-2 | CASSQIRDIRNGYTF | TGTGCCAGCAGCCAGATCCGGGACATTAGAAATGGCTACACCTTC
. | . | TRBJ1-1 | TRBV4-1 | CASSQETMGGGTEAFF | TGCGCCAGCAGCCAAGAAACGATGGGAGGAGGGACTGAAGCTTTCTTT
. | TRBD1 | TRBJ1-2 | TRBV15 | CATSGWNPGQNRGYTF | TGTGCCACCAGCGGGTGGAACCCGGGACAGAACCGGGGCTACACCTTC
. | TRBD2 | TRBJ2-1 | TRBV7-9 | CASSTQRGARNEQFF | TGTGCCAGCAGCACACAGCGGGGGGCCCGCAATGAGCAGTTCTTC
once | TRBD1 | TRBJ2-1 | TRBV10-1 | CASSEGTGGVNEQFF | TGCGCCAGCAGTGAAGGGACAGGGGGAGTCAATGAGCAGTTCTTC
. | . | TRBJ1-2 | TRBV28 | CASSFVVSRDGYTF | TGTGCCAGCAGTTTCGTTGTTTCCCGGGATGGCTACACCTTC
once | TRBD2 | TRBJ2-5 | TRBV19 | CASCRFSGSSETQYF | TGTGCCAGCTGCCGATTTAGCGGGAGCTCAGAGACCCAGTACTTC
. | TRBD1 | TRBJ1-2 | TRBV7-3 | CASRTDWTGYGYTF | TGTGCCAGCAGGACAGACTGGACAGGGTATGGCTACACCTTC
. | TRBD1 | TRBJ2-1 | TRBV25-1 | CASSAGTENEQFF | TGTGCCAGCAGTGCCGGGACAGAGAATGAGCAGTTCTTC
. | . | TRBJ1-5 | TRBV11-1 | CASSSEVDQPQHF | TGTGCCAGCAGCTCCGAGGTGGATCAGCCCCAGCATTTT
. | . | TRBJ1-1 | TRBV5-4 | CASSSELAVRNTEAFF | TGTGCCAGCAGCTCAGAGTTAGCCGTACGAAACACTGAAGCTTTCTTT
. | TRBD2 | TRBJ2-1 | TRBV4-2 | CASSASGLAGGRADEQFF | TGTGCCAGCAGCGCGTCCGGACTAGCGGGAGGGCGGGCGGATGAGCAGTTCTTC
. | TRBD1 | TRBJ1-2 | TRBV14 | CASSQVTGGTYGYTF | TGTGCCAGCAGCCAAGTCACAGGGGGTACCTATGGCTACACCTTC
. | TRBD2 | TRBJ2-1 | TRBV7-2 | CASSLGPSTSGSYEQFF | TGTGCCAGCAGCTTAGGTCCCTCGACTAGCGGGAGCTATGAGCAGTTCTTC
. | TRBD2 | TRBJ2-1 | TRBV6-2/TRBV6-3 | CASSYSPSGRAGGEQFF | TGTGCCAGCAGTTACTCACCTAGCGGGAGGGCGGGAGGTGAGCAGTTCTTC
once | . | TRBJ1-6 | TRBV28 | CASSAGGGNSPLHF | TGTGCCAGCAGTGCTGGGGGGGGTAATTCACCCCTCCACTTT
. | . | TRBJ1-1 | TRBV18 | CASSDREDTEAFF | TGTGCCAGCTCGGACAGAGAAGACACTGAAGCTTTCTTT
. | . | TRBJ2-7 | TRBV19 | CASSIHDSSYEQYF | TGTGCCAGTAGTATCCATGACAGTTCCTACGAGCAGTACTTC
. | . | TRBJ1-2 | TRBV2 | CASSVQGQSGYTF | TGTGCCAGCAGTGTGCAGGGGCAAAGTGGCTACACCTTC
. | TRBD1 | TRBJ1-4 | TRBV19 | CASSTGQGYNEKLFF | TGTGCCAGTAGTACCGGACAGGGGTATAATGAAAAACTGTTTTTT
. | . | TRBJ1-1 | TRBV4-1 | CASSQDRVLKYTEAFF | TGCGCCAGCAGCCAAGACAGGGTTCTTAAATACACTGAAGCTTTCTTT
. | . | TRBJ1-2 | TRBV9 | CASSLPGGGYGYTF | TGTGCCAGCAGCCTGCCGGGCGGGGGCTATGGCTACACCTTC
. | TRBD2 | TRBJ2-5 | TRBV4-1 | CASSRGRVGLQETQYF | TGCGCCAGCAGCCGAGGGAGGGTTGGCCTCCAAGAGACCCAGTACTTC
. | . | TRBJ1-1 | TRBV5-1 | CASSRGQPMNTEAFF | TGCGCCAGCAGCCGCGGACAGCCCATGAACACTGAAGCTTTCTTT
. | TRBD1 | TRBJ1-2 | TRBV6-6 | CASSYEGTGARNGYTF | TGTGCCAGCAGTTACGAGGGAACAGGGGCTCGTAATGGCTACACCTTC
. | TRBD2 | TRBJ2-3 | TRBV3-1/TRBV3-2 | CASSLSGLAGKSTDTQYF | TGTGCCAGCAGCCTCTCGGGACTAGCGGGGAAGAGCACAGATACGCAGTATTTT
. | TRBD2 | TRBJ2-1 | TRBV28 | CASSLPGLGGYNEQFF | TGTGCCAGCAGTTTACCGGGACTAGGGGGCTACAATGAGCAGTTCTTC
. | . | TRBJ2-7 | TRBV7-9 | CASSLARGREVSYEQYF | TGTGCCAGCAGCTTAGCGAGAGGCAGGGAGGTATCCTACGAGCAGTACTTC
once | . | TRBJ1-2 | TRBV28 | CASSSGQPGSPDYTF | TGTGCCAGCAGTTCCGGACAGCCTGGAAGCCCCGACTACACCTTC
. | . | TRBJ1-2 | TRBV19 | CASSTRPRPLGGSGYTF | TGTGCCAGTAGTACCCGACCCCGCCCCTTAGGAGGGTCTGGCTACACCTTC
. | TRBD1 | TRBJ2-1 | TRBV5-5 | CASSPMTTGGNEQFF | TGTGCCAGCAGCCCCATGACTACAGGGGGCAATGAGCAGTTCTTC
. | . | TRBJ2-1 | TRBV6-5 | CASSRRGRDEQFF | TGTGCCAGCAGTAGGAGGGGGCGGGATGAGCAGTTCTTC
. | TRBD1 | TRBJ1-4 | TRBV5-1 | CASSLVTGGSEKLFF | TGCGCCAGCAGCTTGGTAACAGGGGGTAGTGAAAAACTGTTTTTT
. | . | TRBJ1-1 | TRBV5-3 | CARSLVGSPEAFF | TGTGCCAGAAGCTTGGTGGGCAGCCCTGAAGCTTTCTTT
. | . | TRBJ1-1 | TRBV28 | CASSLWGGNTEAFF | TGTGCCAGCAGTTTATGGGGGGGGAACACTGAAGCTTTCTTT
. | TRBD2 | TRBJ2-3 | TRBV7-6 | CASSARLAADTQYF | TGTGCCAGCAGCGCACGACTAGCGGCAGATACGCAGTATTTT
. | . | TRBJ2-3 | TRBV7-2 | CASSYTLADTQYF | TGTGCCAGCAGCTACACCCTTGCCGATACGCAGTATTTT
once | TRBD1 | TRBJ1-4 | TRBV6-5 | CASSPDRGAEKLFF | TGTGCCAGCAGTCCGGACAGGGGGGCTGAAAAACTGTTTTTT
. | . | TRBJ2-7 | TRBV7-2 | CASSSRGLHLYEQYF | TGTGCCAGCAGCTCGCGGGGACTCCACCTCTACGAGCAGTACTTC
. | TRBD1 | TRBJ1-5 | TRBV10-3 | CAIRDRENQPQHF | TGTGCCATAAGGGACAGGGAAAATCAGCCCCAGCATTTT
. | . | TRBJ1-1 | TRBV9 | CASSSQRQGYTEAFF | TGTGCCAGCAGCTCCCAACGGCAGGGTTACACTGAAGCTTTCTTT
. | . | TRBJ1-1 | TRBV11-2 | CASSAIEAFF | TGTGCCAGCAGCGCTATTGAAGCTTTCTTT
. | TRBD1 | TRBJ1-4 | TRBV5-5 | CASSLEDRGGEKLFF | TGTGCCAGCAGCTTGGAGGACAGGGGTGGTGAAAAACTGTTTTTT
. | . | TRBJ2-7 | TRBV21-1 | CASSQRPTSGRVVYEQYF | TGTGCCAGCAGCCAACGGCCGACTAGCGGGAGGGTAGTCTACGAGCAGTACTTC
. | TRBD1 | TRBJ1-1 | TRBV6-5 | CASSYGQGVVNTEAFF | TGTGCCAGCAGTTACGGACAGGGGGTAGTGAACACTGAAGCTTTCTTT
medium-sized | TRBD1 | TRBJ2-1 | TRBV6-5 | CASSSGTGFYNEQFF | TGTGCCAGCAGCTCCGGGACAGGCTTTTACAATGAGCAGTTCTTC
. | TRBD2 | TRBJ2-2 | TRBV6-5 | CASSYSGGRTGELFF | TGTGCCAGCAGTTACTCGGGGGGGAGGACCGGGGAGCTGTTTTTT
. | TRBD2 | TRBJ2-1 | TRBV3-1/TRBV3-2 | CASSQDPWGGDSYNEQFF | TGTGCCAGCAGCCAAGACCCCTGGGGGGGGGACTCCTACAATGAGCAGTTCTTC
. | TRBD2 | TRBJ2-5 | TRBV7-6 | CASSLSRGTTPGAQYF | TGTGCCAGCAGCCTCTCGCGGGGGACTACCCCCGGGGCCCAGTACTTC